This T cell receptor beta chain was recovered during a study of T cell responses to AZD1222 COVID-19 vaccine. Study-wide points: Repertoires were sampled only after the peak T cell response. Unmutated variant regions are reportedly the target of nearly half of TCRs that are spike-specific. At baseline, just six AZD1222 recipients tested seropositive. Clonal diversity was possibly underestimated, and the donors were mostly white British, with more females.

The CDR3 sequence is 14 residues long. The V end was cut by 2 bases, the J end by 4 bases, with 12 bases between. Germline V CDR1 and CDR2: SNHLY, FYNNEI. TCRdb's table, derived via immunoSEQ multiplex PCR, lists solely in-frame clones and lacks some. Of more than 95,000 clones in the sample, roughly nine tenths were seen once. The sample holds many counts of this clone. Its antigen is unknown. The sequencing used peripheral blood, collected on day 0 of AZD1222 vaccination. The clonotype comes from an adult in good health. The chain joins TRBV2 to TRBJ2-7, with D perhaps matching TRBD1 (6 bases). Here the CDR3 reads CASSERRTEYEQYF. The DNA of the CDR3 is TGTGCCAGCAGTGAACGTCGGACAGAATACGAGCAGTACTTC.